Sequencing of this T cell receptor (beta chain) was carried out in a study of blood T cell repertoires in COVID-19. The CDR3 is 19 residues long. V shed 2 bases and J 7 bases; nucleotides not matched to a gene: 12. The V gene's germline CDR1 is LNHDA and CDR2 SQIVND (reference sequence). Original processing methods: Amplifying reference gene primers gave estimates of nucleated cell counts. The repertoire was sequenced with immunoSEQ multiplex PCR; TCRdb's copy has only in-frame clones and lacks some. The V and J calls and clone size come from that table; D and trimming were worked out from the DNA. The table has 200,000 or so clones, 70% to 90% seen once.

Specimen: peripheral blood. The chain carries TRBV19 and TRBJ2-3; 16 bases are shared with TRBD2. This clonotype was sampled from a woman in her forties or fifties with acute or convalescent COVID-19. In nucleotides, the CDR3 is TGTGCCAGTAGTATATCCTCACCGGGGACTAGCGGGAGGGGGAATACGCAGTATTTT. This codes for CASSISSPGTSGRGNTQYF.